This entry is about one T cell receptor (beta chain). Other DNA sequences from this sample encode an identical CDR3 as well. The data are from a study of cytomegalovirus exposure and HLA in healthy donors. CDR1 is SGHRS, CDR2 YFSETQ, per germline. Trimming removed 7 bases from V and 0 bases from J, with 13 bases in between. This CDR3 spans 14 amino acids. PCR was performed using 60 Vbeta and 13 Jbeta primers. The assay was immunoSEQ multiplex PCR, and TCRdb's table has in-frame clones only and misses some. This sample has about 130,000 clones, with 70% to 80% found just once. The chain has TRBV5-1 and TRBJ1-1; TRBD1 is a possible D gene (5 bases). The sequencing sample was made of PBMCs. This TCR was recovered from a woman aged 60 to 75 in good health and CMV-seropositive. DNA for the CDR3: TGCGCCAGCTCACCCGGACACCTGAACACTGAAGCTTTCTTT. It yields the protein CASSPGHLNTEAFF.